The 30 T cell receptor beta chains reported below all come from one sample, sequenced in a study of tissue T cells after allogeneic stem cell transplantation. Generated by immunoSEQ multiplex PCR, the TCRdb table keeps only in-frame clones and is missing some. The sample records some 43,000 clones, 92% being singletons. Here the sequenced sample was blood, taken before transplantation. These receptor sequences come from a woman aged 40 to 75 who later had graft-versus-host disease after an allogeneic stem cell transplant.

This chain uses TRBV24-1 with TRBJ2-4; D ambiguous. Trimming cost V 9 bases and J 1 base, with 15 bases left between them. The CDR3 totals 15 residues. CDR1 is KGHDR and CDR2 is SFDVKD in the germline V gene. CDR3 loop: CATPLGLGAKNIQYF. The CDR3 coding sequence is TGTGCCACCCCCCTTGGGTTGGGGGCCAAAAACATTCAGTACTTC.

This clone occurred once. The chain has TRBV30 and TRBJ1-5, with D hard to call. This CDR3 spans 13 amino acids. With 3 bases removed from V and 0 bases from J, the gap between germline ends came to 6 bases. The V gene's germline CDR1 is GTSNPN and CDR2 SVGIG (reference sequence). The chain's CDR3 is CAWSDNSNQPQHF. Here the CDR3 DNA reads TGTGCCTGGAGCGATAATAGCAATCAGCCCCAGCATTTT.

The chain couples TRBV4-3 to TRBJ2-3, with D tentatively TRBD2 (6 bases). V was clipped by 2 bases and J by 3 bases, with 9 bases between them. This CDR3 spans 14 amino acids. Germline V gene data show CDR1 as LGHNA and CDR2 as YSLEER. CDR3 in DNA: TGCGCCAGCAGCCAACTAGCGCGGACAGATACGCAGTATTTT. This translates into CASSQLARTDTQYF.

As concerns this clone: The limits of the CDR3 on the DNA are not certain, so only TCRdb's listed CDR3 is given. The chain carries TRBV7-2 and TRBJ1-5; the DNA was not used to check the table's D call, TRBD1. Germline loops: CDR1 SGHTA, CDR2 FQGNSA. The CDR3 is 15 residues long, counting both termini. The CDR3 sequence is CASSFGPGGDQPQHF.

The rearrangement links TRBV18 to TRBJ2-5; D is possibly TRBD1 (6 bases). The V gene's germline CDR1 is KGHSH and CDR2 LQKENI. This CDR3 has 13 amino acids. V was shortened by 3 bases and J by 4 bases, with 9 bases between the two germline ends. CDR3 sequence: CASSPSRGETQYF. The CDR3 nucleotides read TGTGCCAGCTCACCTAGCAGGGGAGAGACCCAGTACTTC.

This chain joins TRBV2 and TRBJ2-5; 8 positions agree with TRBD2. CDR1 and CDR2 from the germline V gene are SNHLY and FYNNEI. CDR3 length: 14 residues. V shed 7 bases, J shed 4 bases, and the junction held 8 bases outside the gene matches. CDR3 bases: TGTGCCAGCATGGTCGAACGGGGGGGAGAGACCCAGTACTTC. It yields the protein CASMVERGGETQYF.

This clone has just one count. The chain recombines TRBV7-2 with TRBJ2-3; 12 positions match TRBD2. The germline V gene encodes CDR1 SGHTA and CDR2 FQGNSA. J gave up 4 bases and V 4 bases, and 12 bases lay outside the gene matches. This CDR3 contains 18 residues. The chain's CDR3 is CASSSALGLAGKSDTQYF. The DNA of the CDR3 is TGTGCCAGCAGCTCCGCACTCGGACTAGCGGGAAAATCAGATACGCAGTATTTT.

CDR3 nucleotide sequence: TGTGCCAGCAGTTACCGTACGGTCCTAGAGACCCAGTACTTC. Protein sequence: CASSYRTVLETQYF. The chain couples TRBV6-5 to TRBJ2-5; D is ambiguous. V was pared by 2 bases and J by 4 bases, with 11 bases between. The CDR3 covers 14 residues. Germline V gene sequence: CDR1 MNHEY, CDR2 SVGAGI.

The V gene is TRBV30, the J gene TRBJ1-2, with D possibly being TRBD1 (6 bases). The germline V gene encodes CDR1 GTSNPN and CDR2 SVGIG (reference sequence). V dropped 4 bases and J dropped 4 bases, with 16 bases sitting between them. This CDR3 has 14 residues. The CDR3, as DNA: TGTGCCTGGAACCGGGACACCTGGGGCTATGGCTACACCTTC. This translates into CAWNRDTWGYGYTF.

The chain employs TRBV18 and TRBJ2-1; D perhaps matches TRBD2 (6 bases). The V end was cut by 4 bases, the J end by 0 bases, with 13 bases between. Germline CDR1 KGHSH, CDR2 LQKENI. The CDR3 has 16 residues. CDR3: CASSHPRGPSYNEQFF. The CDR3 bases are TGTGCCAGCTCACACCCGCGGGGCCCCTCCTACAATGAGCAGTTCTTC.

The rearrangement uses TRBV13 and TRBJ2-1; D is ambiguous. V was cut by 0 bases and J by 1 base, with 4 bases left in between. The CDR3 loop spans 14 amino acids. The germline CDR1 and CDR2 sequences are PRHDT and FYEKMQ (reference sequence). CDR3 protein: CASSLGRSYNEQFF. CDR3 in DNA: TGTGCCAGCAGCTTAGGCCGGTCCTACAATGAGCAGTTCTTC.

This rearrangement joins TRBV6-6 to TRBJ2-7; D may be TRBD1 or TRBD2 (5 bases each). The CDR3 sequence is 14 residues long. The germline V gene has CDR1 MNHNY and CDR2 SVGAGI (reference sequence). V was clipped by 6 bases and J by 2 bases, with 14 bases between them. The CDR3 region has the DNA TGTGCCAGCAGGCCCCCTGGGGGAACCTACGAGCAGTACTTC. Protein sequence: CASRPPGGTYEQYF.

The chain couples TRBV18 to TRBJ1-3, with D perhaps matching TRBD1 (6 bases). Germline-derived CDR1 and CDR2 are KGHSH and LQKENI. This CDR3 contains 13 residues. With 6 bases removed from V and 4 bases from J, the gap between germline ends came to 10 bases. CDR3 sequence reads: CASSYDRGNTIYF. CDR3 in DNA: TGTGCCAGCTCGTACGACAGGGGAAACACCATATATTTT.

The chain recombines TRBV18 with TRBJ1-1; 7 nucleotides agree with TRBD1. Germline loops: CDR1 KGHSH, CDR2 LQKENI. The V and J ends lost 5 bases and 1 base, in that order; junction bases with no gene match: 4. There are 14 residues in the CDR3. The CDR3 sequence: CASSSGTANTEAFF. CDR3 nucleotides: TGTGCCAGCTCATCCGGGACAGCGAACACTGAAGCTTTCTTT. Complete variable domain (other parts from reference TRBV18 and TRBJ1-1): NAGVMQNPRHLVRRRGQEARLRCSPMKGHSHVYWYRQLPEEGLKFMVYLQKENIIDESGMPKERFSAEFPKEGPSILRIQQVVRGDSAAYFCASSSGTANTEAFFGQGTRLTVV.

J is TRBJ2-3 and V is TRBV15; D is uncertain. Germline CDR1 reads LNHNV; CDR2 reads YYDKDF (reference sequence). This CDR3 region has 15 residues. The V end lost 0 bases, the J end lost 0 bases, and 7 bases lay between the germline ends. DNA of the CDR3: TGTGCCACCAGCAGAGAACCCCGGAGCACAGATACGCAGTATTTT. Amino acid sequence: CATSREPRSTDTQYF.

The chain combines TRBV11-2 with TRBJ2-5, with TRBD1 identical over 10 bases. Germline loops: CDR1 SGHAT, CDR2 FQNNGV. The CDR3 is 16 residues long. V gave up 1 base and J gave up 1 base; unmatched junction bases: 3. CDR3: CASSLGRTGGQETQYF. The CDR3 DNA is TGTGCCAGCAGCTTAGGGAGGACAGGGGGCCAAGAGACCCAGTACTTC.

CDR3 loop: CASSLARGKNIQYF. The CDR3 DNA reads TGTGCCAGCAGCTTAGCCAGGGGCAAAAACATTCAGTACTTC. The rearrangement joins TRBV7-2 to TRBJ2-4, with D possibly matching TRBD1 (6 bases). Trimming stripped 0 bases from V and 3 bases from J, with 6 bases between. Germline lookup yields CDR1 SGHTA and CDR2 FQGNSA. This CDR3 contains 14 residues.

The count of this clone is one. J is TRBJ1-4 and V is TRBV18; D may be TRBD1 (5 bases). The CDR3 sequence is 15 residues long. Germline-derived CDR1 and CDR2 are KGHSH and LQKENI. The V end was cut by 4 bases, the J end by 5 bases, with 14 bases between. This chain's CDR3 is CASSRNRPQNEKLFF. DNA for the CDR3: TGTGCCAGCTCACGAAACAGGCCCCAAAATGAAAAACTGTTTTTT.

The chain is built from TRBV7-9 and TRBJ1-2, with D unclear. The germline V gene has CDR1 SEHNR and CDR2 FQNEAQ (reference sequence). The CDR3 length is 12 residues. Trimming removed 5 bases at V and 8 bases at J, with 12 bases between. CDR3 region: CASSPTGSGYTF. The CDR3 coding sequence is TGTGCCAGCAGCCCGACTGGATCCGGCTACACCTTC.

This clone appeared a single time. The chain has TRBV28 and TRBJ2-1, with TRBD1 matching over 11 bases. The CDR3 is made up of 15 amino acids. The germline V gene encodes CDR1 MDHEN and CDR2 SYDVKM. Unmatched junction bases numbered 7, after V lost 6 bases and J lost 6 bases. The CDR3 sequence: CASRPGTGGFNEQFF. The CDR3 DNA reads TGTGCCAGCAGGCCCGGGACAGGGGGATTCAATGAGCAGTTCTTC. The variable domain in full, with the rest retrieved from reference TRBV28 and TRBJ2-1, is DVKVTQSSRYLVKRTGEKVFLECVQDMDHENMFWYRQDPGLGLRLIYFSYDVKMKEKGDIPEGYSVSREKKERFSLILESASTNQTSMYLCASRPGTGGFNEQFFGPGTRLTVL.

This chain uses TRBV29-1 with TRBJ2-5; TRBD2 is a possible D gene (5 bases). CDR1 and CDR2 from the germline V gene are SQVTM and ANQGSEA. The length of the CDR3 is 13 residues. Deletions cut 4 bases from V and 2 bases from J, with 11 bases between. This CDR3 reads CSVVEGSQETQYF. The CDR3 region has the DNA TGCAGCGTTGTTGAGGGCTCTCAAGAGACCCAGTACTTC.

V and J are TRBV11-2 and TRBJ2-1; unclear D gene. The V and J ends lost 1 base and 9 bases respectively, with 7 bases between them. This CDR3 spans 12 amino acids. Germline V gene data show CDR1 as SGHAT and CDR2 as FQNNGV. The CDR3 protein is CASSLVRGEQFF. Written as DNA, the CDR3 is TGTGCCAGCAGCTTAGTACGAGGTGAGCAGTTCTTC.

The rearrangement joins TRBV5-4 to TRBJ1-1; 7 bases line up with TRBD1. Germline CDR1 and CDR2: SGHNT and YYREEE (reference sequence). Trimming cost V 4 bases and J 0 bases; bases outside gene matches: 12. The CDR3 has 17 residues. This chain's CDR3 is CASSGSRQGNMNTEAFF. CDR3 DNA: TGTGCCAGCAGCGGATCCAGACAGGGTAACATGAACACTGAAGCTTTCTTT.

This chain uses TRBV6-4 with TRBJ2-1, with D perhaps matching TRBD2 (6 bases). Germline CDR1 is MRHNA and CDR2 is SNTAGT. V gave up 1 base and J gave up 5 bases, with 15 bases separating them. This CDR3 contains 16 residues. The CDR3 spells CASSDLERVPHNEQFF. The CDR3 DNA sequence: TGTGCCAGCAGTGACTTAGAGCGGGTCCCCCACAATGAGCAGTTCTTC.

V gene TRBV19 combines with J gene TRBJ2-2, with TRBD2 matching 7 bases. J gave up 4 bases and V 6 bases, and 8 bases lay outside the gene matches. The CDR3 has 15 amino acids. Germline-derived CDR1 and CDR2 are LNHDA and SQIVND (reference sequence). CDR3 bases: TGTGCCAGTAGAGTGCTAGCGGTGAGCACCGGGGAGCTGTTTTTT. Residues: CASRVLAVSTGELFF.

This clone was counted a single time. The chain couples TRBV2 to TRBJ1-2; D ambiguous. Germline V gene lookup returns CDR1 SNHLY and CDR2 FYNNEI. The germline V and J ends were trimmed by 2 bases and 0 bases, with 4 bases remaining between them. CDR3 length: 13 residues. The CDR3, as DNA: TGTGCCAGCAGTGAAACAGCTAACTATGGCTACACCTTC. Encoded protein: CASSETANYGYTF.

The chain joins TRBV19 to TRBJ2-1; TRBD2 agrees at 11 bases. The germline V gene encodes CDR1 LNHDA and CDR2 SQIVND (reference sequence). The V and J ends lost 1 base and 5 bases, in that order; junction bases with no gene match: 4. The CDR3 has 16 amino acids. In DNA form, the CDR3 reads TGTGCCAGTAGTATAGCTAGCGGGGGGACTAACAATGAGCAGTTCTTC. Protein product: CASSIASGGTNNEQFF.

This chain connects TRBV2 to TRBJ2-4; maybe TRBD2 (5 bases). The germline V gene has CDR1 SNHLY and CDR2 FYNNEI. The V gene lost 0 bases and the J gene lost 6 bases, with 18 bases spanning the gap. This CDR3 is 17 amino acids long. CDR3 sequence: CASSEAYTGRGRNIQYF. The CDR3 DNA is TGTGCCAGCAGTGAAGCCTATACGGGCCGAGGGCGAAACATTCAGTACTTC.

This chain uses TRBV28 with TRBJ1-2; 7 bases fit TRBD1. The length of the CDR3 is 14 residues. V dropped 6 bases and J dropped 4; count of bases not matched to a gene: 8. Germline CDR1 and CDR2: MDHEN and SYDVKM. CDR3: CASRPGQHIYGYTF. In nucleotides, the CDR3 is TGTGCCAGCAGGCCGGGACAGCACATCTATGGCTACACCTTC.

This clone was seen a single time. The rearrangement links TRBV3-1 (or the pseudogene TRBV3-2) to TRBJ1-2; D gene uncertain. With 5 bases removed from V and 7 bases from J, the gap between germline ends came to 8 bases. This CDR3 is built from 11 residues. Germline V gene data show CDR1 as LGHDT and CDR2 as YNNKEL (reference sequence). CDR3 sequence reads: CASSTPGGYTF. For the CDR3, the DNA is TGTGCCAGCAGCACCCCAGGTGGCTACACCTTC.